This T cell receptor (beta chain) was profiled in a study of T cells after posttransplantation cyclophosphamide. Study results and caveats: TRB clonality was highly associated with recipient CMV seropositivity and reactivation. Donor-recipient repertoire similarity was low at 1-2 months, rising over year one. Tissue-infiltrating T cells from skin or gut overlapped little with blood T cells.

Notes on this clone: Its antigen is currently unknown.

Per germline, CDR1 MDHEN and CDR2 SYDVKM. This CDR3 spans 15 amino acids. V was clipped by 7 bases and J by 4 bases; unmatched bases: 4. The repertoire was sequenced with immunoSEQ multiplex PCR; TCRdb's copy has only in-frame clones and lacks some. The sample comprises about 1,900 clones, about 94% of which are singletons, and 2.5% to 3% rests with the top ten. The sequence was obtained from a woman aged 45-65 years in good health and a related stem cell transplant donor. Input material: CD4+ T cells sorted from bone marrow. The rearrangement links TRBV28 to TRBJ2-5, with 15 nucleotides matching TRBD2. The CDR3 protein is CASIPGLAGGETQYF. The CDR3 region has the DNA TGTGCCAGCATTCCGGGACTAGCGGGAGGAGAGACCCAGTACTTC.